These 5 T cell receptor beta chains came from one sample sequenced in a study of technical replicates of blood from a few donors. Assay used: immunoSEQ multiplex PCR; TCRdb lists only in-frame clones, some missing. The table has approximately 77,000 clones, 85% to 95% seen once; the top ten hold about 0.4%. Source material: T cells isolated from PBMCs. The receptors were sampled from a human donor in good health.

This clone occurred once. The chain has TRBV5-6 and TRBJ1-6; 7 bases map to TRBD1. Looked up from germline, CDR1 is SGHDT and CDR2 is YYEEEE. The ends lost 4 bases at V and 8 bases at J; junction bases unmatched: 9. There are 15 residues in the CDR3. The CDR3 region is CASSRPGTDHSPLHF. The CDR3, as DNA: TGTGCCAGCAGCCGCCCCGGGACAGACCATTCACCCCTCCACTTT.

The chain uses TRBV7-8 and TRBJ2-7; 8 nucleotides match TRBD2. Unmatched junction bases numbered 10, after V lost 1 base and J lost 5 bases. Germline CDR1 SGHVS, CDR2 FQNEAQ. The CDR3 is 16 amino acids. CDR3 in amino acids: CASSLGVAGPRNEQYF. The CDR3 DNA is TGTGCCAGCAGCTTAGGGGTAGCGGGGCCCCGGAACGAGCAGTACTTC.

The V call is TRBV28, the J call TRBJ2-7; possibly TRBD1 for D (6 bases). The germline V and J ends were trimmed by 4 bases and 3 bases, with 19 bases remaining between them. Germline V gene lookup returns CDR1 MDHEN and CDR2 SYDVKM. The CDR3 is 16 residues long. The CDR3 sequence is CASSSPSRGWVYEQYF. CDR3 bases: TGTGCCAGCAGTTCCCCGAGCAGGGGATGGGTCTACGAGCAGTACTTC.

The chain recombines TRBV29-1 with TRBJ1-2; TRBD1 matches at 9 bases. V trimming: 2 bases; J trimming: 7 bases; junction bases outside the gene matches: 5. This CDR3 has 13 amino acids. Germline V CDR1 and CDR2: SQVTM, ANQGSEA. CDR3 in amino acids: CSVEMDRGPGYTF. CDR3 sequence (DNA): TGCAGCGTTGAAATGGACAGGGGACCTGGCTACACCTTC.

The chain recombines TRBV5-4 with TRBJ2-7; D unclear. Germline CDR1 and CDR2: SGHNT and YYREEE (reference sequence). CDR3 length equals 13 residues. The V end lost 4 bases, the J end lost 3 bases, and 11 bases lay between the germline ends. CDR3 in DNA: TGTGCCAGCAGCCAGCTCAGAGGCTACGAGCAGTACTTC. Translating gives CASSQLRGYEQYF.